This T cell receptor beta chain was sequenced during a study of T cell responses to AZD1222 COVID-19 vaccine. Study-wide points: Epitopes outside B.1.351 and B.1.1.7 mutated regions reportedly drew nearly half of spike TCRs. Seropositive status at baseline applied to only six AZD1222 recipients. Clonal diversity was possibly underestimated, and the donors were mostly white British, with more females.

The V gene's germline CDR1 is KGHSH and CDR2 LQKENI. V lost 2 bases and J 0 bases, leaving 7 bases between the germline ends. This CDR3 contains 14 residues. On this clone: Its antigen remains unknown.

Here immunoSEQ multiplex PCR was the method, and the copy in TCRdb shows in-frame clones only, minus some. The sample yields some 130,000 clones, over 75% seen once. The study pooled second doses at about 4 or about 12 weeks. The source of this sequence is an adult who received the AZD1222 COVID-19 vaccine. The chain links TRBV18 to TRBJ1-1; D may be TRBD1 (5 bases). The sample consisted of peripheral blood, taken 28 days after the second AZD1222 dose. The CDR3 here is CASSPGHLNTEAFF. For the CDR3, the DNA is TGTGCCAGCTCACCAGGACACCTGAACACTGAAGCTTTCTTT.